The 29 T cell receptor beta chains listed next were all sequenced from one sample in a study of T cells in Graves' hyperthyroidism and ophthalmopathy. The TCR beta CDR3 regions underwent amplification using RNA transcripts as the source. HTBI primers were used for first-round RT-PCR of the TCR CDR3. TCRdb processed the multiplex PCR reads anew with MiXCR; each CDR3 protein has one entry. This table has more than 600,000 distinct CDR3 sequences, 16% appearing once. What was sequenced was blood. The source is a man between 18 and 29 years old with Graves' hyperthyroidism.

The J gene is TRBJ2-1, the V gene TRBV20-1, with D tentatively TRBD2 (5 bases). The CDR3 sequence is 15 residues long. Germline CDR1 and CDR2: DFQATT and SNEGSKA (reference sequence). V shed 3 bases and J shed 0 bases, with 12 bases lying between them. This chain's CDR3 is CSASRMAGSYNEQFF. In DNA form, the CDR3 reads TGCAGTGCTAGCCGGATGGCGGGCTCCTACAATGAGCAGTTCTTC.

This clonotype was detected once. This may stem from a read error, because a much larger clone lies one nucleotide away. The chain recombines TRBV28 with TRBJ1-5; TRBD1 might be the D (6 bases). Germline V gene lookup returns CDR1 MDHEN and CDR2 SYDVKM. This CDR3 spans 17 amino acids. The V gene lost 3 bases and the J gene lost 4 bases, with 19 bases spanning the gap. The CDR3 bases are TGTGCCAGCAGTTTTCTGGGCAAGGGGGTATGGAATCAGCCCCAGCATTTT. Residues: CASSFLGKGVWNQPQHF.

In this sample, this clonotype turned up a few times. The chain links TRBV19 to TRBJ2-5; 9 nucleotides agree with TRBD1. Germline V lookup: CDR1 LNHDA, CDR2 SQIVND (reference sequence). V trimming: 3 bases; J trimming: 4 bases; junction bases outside the gene matches: 3. The CDR3 is 14 residues long. The CDR3 region has the DNA TGTGCCAGTAGTATTGGGACAGGGATAGAGACCCAGTACTTC. Translation: CASSIGTGIETQYF.

This clonotype was observed at least ten times. The chain carries TRBV7-8 and TRBJ2-1; 8 bases agree with TRBD1. Germline V gene data show CDR1 as SGHVS and CDR2 as FQNEAQ. With V trimmed by 6 bases and J by 4 bases, 8 bases remained unmatched. The CDR3 loop spans 15 amino acids. For the CDR3, the DNA is TGTGCCAGCAGTAACCGGGACAGGAGTTACAATGAGCAGTTCTTC. It is translated as CASSNRDRSYNEQFF.

CDR3 amino acids: CASSLVGFNEQFF. CDR3 DNA sequence: TGTGCCAGCAGCTTAGTGGGGTTCAATGAGCAGTTCTTC. The chain links TRBV11-2 to TRBJ2-1; unclear D gene. V lost 1 base and J lost 6, with 7 bases in between. CDR3 length: 13 amino acids. From germline, CDR1 is SGHAT and CDR2 FQNNGV.

There are many counts of this clonotype. The V and J genes are TRBV18 and TRBJ1-5; D unresolved. This CDR3 spans 16 amino acids. V was pared by 1 base and J by 2 bases, with 12 bases between. Germline V gives CDR1 KGHSH, CDR2 LQKENI. The CDR3 bases are TGTGCCAGCTCACCACAGGGCCACGGGGGCAATCAGCCCCAGCATTTT. Its protein product is CASSPQGHGGNQPQHF.

Only a few counts were recorded for this clonotype. The chain is built from TRBV12-3 or TRBV12-4 and TRBJ1-2; maybe TRBD1 (5 bases). Trimming removed 6 bases from V and 7 bases from J, with 12 bases in between. CDR3 length equals 12 residues. The CDR3 loop reads CASSIQASGYTF. CDR3 DNA: TGTGCCAGCAGCATACAGGCTTCTGGCTACACCTTC.

This clonotype was seen a handful of times. This may be a read error, as it is one base from a much larger clone. The chain couples TRBV28 to TRBJ2-1; no firm D call. V lost 6 bases and J lost 2, with 14 bases in between. Looked up from germline, CDR1 is MDHEN and CDR2 is SYDVKM. The CDR3 covers 15 residues. The CDR3 spells CASSQDRSPYNEQFF. For the CDR3, the DNA is TGTGCCAGCAGCCAAGATCGGAGCCCCTACAATGAGCAGTTCTTC.

In its sample, this clonotype was seen many times. V and J are TRBV28 and TRBJ2-5, with TRBD2 as a possible D gene (6 bases). The CDR3 loop spans 16 amino acids. V was cut by 2 bases and J by 5 bases, with 18 bases left in between. Germline CDR1 is MDHEN and CDR2 is SYDVKM. The chain's CDR3 is CASSLRWALGRETQYF. In DNA form, the CDR3 reads TGTGCCAGCAGTTTACGGTGGGCCCTTGGGAGGGAGACCCAGTACTTC.

This chain connects TRBV11-3 to TRBJ2-2, with TRBD2 identical over 8 bases. The J segment lost 7 bases and the V segment lost 3 bases, leaving 13 bases of the junction unmatched. Germline values: CDR1 SGHNT, CDR2 YENEEA. The CDR3 contains 17 residues. The CDR3 DNA follows: TGTGCCAGCAGCTTCGGAGCCGGGACTAGGTCGGTCGGGGAGCTGTTTTTT. Encoded protein: CASSFGAGTRSVGELFF. Full variable domain (remainder filled in from reference TRBV11-3 and TRBJ2-2): EAGVVQSPRYKIIEKKQPVAFWCNPISGHNTLYWYLQNLGQGPELLIRYENEEAVDDSQLPKDRFSAERLKGVDSTLKIQPAELGDSAVYLCASSFGAGTRSVGELFFGEGSRLTVL.

This clonotype is medium-sized within its sample. The chain links TRBV28 to TRBJ2-3; 11 bases align to TRBD2. The CDR3 consists of 16 residues. The V gene end was trimmed by 6 bases and the J gene end by 4 bases; junction bases not matched to a gene: 9. CDR1 and CDR2 from the germline V gene are MDHEN and SYDVKM. The CDR3 sequence: CASSAISGREADTQYF. In DNA form, the CDR3 reads TGTGCCAGCAGCGCGATTAGCGGGAGGGAGGCAGATACGCAGTATTTT.

This clonotype was observed at least ten times. This sequence joins TRBV28 and TRBJ1-5; D is unresolved. Germline CDR1 and CDR2: MDHEN and SYDVKM. Trimming stripped 8 bases from V and 6 bases from J, with 8 bases between. The CDR3 extends over 11 amino acids. The CDR3 DNA sequence: TGTGCCAGCGCCCGAGGTCAGCCCCAGCATTTT. It is translated as CASARGQPQHF.

This clonotype was found many times. The chain carries TRBV28 and TRBJ2-3; 7 nucleotides agree with TRBD1. Looked up from germline, CDR1 is MDHEN and CDR2 is SYDVKM. This CDR3 is 13 amino acids long. With 4 bases clipped from V and 4 bases from J, the junction kept 2 bases outside the gene matches. The CDR3, as DNA: TGTGCCAGCAGTTCAGGGGGTTCAGATACGCAGTATTTT. Encoded protein: CASSSGGSDTQYF.

This clonotype has ten or more counts. The chain links TRBV6-2 or TRBV6-3 to TRBJ2-2, with TRBD2 matching 10 bases. This CDR3 region has 13 residues. Trimming removed 6 bases from V and 5 bases from J; junction bases left unmatched: 0. CDR1 and CDR2 (germline): MNHEY, SVGEGT. The CDR3 DNA reads as TGTGCCAGCAGGACTAGCGGGACCGGGGAGCTGTTTTTT. Translation: CASRTSGTGELFF.

In its sample, this clonotype was seen a few times. This chain uses TRBV5-1 with TRBJ1-5, with 7 bases matching TRBD1. The CDR3 sequence is 15 residues long. V lost 6 bases, J lost 0 bases, and 6 bases stayed unmatched. From germline, CDR1 is SGHRS and CDR2 YFSETQ. DNA of the CDR3: TGCGCCAGCAAGCAGGGGGTGGCTAGCAATCAGCCCCAGCATTTT. This gives the protein CASKQGVASNQPQHF.

The chain employs TRBV5-1 and TRBJ1-4; tentative D call: TRBD1 (5 bases). Germline V gives CDR1 SGHRS, CDR2 YFSETQ. This CDR3 comprises 17 residues. V was pared by 2 bases and J by 0 bases, with 14 bases between. CDR3 DNA sequence: TGCGCCAGCAGCTTAGACGACAGCCAGACAACTAATGAAAAACTGTTTTTT. It translates to CASSLDDSQTTNEKLFF.

This clonotype was counted a few times. Here the CDR3 DNA reads TGTGCCAGCTCGGGGGAGACTAGCGGGAGGGCACGTAGCTCCTACAATGAGCAGTTCTTC. Translating gives CASSGETSGRARSSYNEQFF. The chain recombines TRBV2 with TRBJ2-1; 14 bases match TRBD2. Germline V CDR1 and CDR2: SNHLY, FYNNEI. V was clipped by 8 bases and J by 0 bases; unmatched bases: 15. This CDR3 is built from 20 residues.

This clonotype showed up just a few times. The rearrangement joins TRBV6-2 or TRBV6-3 to TRBJ2-7; 7 nucleotides match TRBD1. Germline V CDR1 and CDR2: MNHEY, SVGEGT. The V gene end was trimmed by 6 bases and the J gene end by 5 bases; junction bases not matched to a gene: 16. This CDR3 contains 16 residues. The CDR3 sequence: CASRRRGGSYHNEQYF. For the CDR3, the DNA is TGTGCCAGCAGACGTCGAGGGGGCTCCTACCACAACGAGCAGTACTTC.

V gene TRBV7-9 combines with J gene TRBJ2-3; possible D gene TRBD2, 5 bases. Germline V gene sequence: CDR1 SEHNR, CDR2 FQNEAQ (reference sequence). This CDR3 contains 15 residues. The V and J ends lost 5 bases and 2 bases respectively, with 14 bases between them. The CDR3 protein is CASSPLGSYTDTQYF. In nucleotides, the CDR3 is TGTGCCAGCAGCCCCCTGGGGAGTTACACAGATACGCAGTATTTT.

At least ten counts were recorded for this clonotype. The gene calls are TRBV20-1 and TRBJ2-1; D is undetermined. Germline CDR1 DFQATT, CDR2 SNEGSKA (reference sequence). Trimming pared 3 bases from V and 5 bases from J, leaving 14 bases between. The CDR3 has 14 residues. The CDR3 DNA is TGCAGTGCTAGGCAGCTAGTGAACAACAATGAGCAGTTCTTC. It encodes CSARQLVNNNEQFF.

This rearrangement joins TRBV13 to TRBJ2-1; 8 bases match TRBD2. The CDR3 has 16 residues. The trim removed 3 bases at V and 3 bases at J, leaving 7 bases unmatched. Germline loops: CDR1 PRHDT, CDR2 FYEKMQ (reference sequence). The CDR3 loop is CASSFPGSGSYNEQFF. CDR3 nucleotide sequence: TGTGCCAGCAGCTTCCCGGGGAGCGGGAGCTACAATGAGCAGTTCTTC.

At least ten counts were recorded for this clonotype. V and J are TRBV6-2 or TRBV6-3 and TRBJ2-1, with TRBD2 matching 9 bases. Germline CDR1 is MNHEY and CDR2 is SVGEGT. The CDR3 sequence is 13 residues long. V lost 6 bases, J lost 5 bases, and 2 bases stayed unmatched. The CDR3 sequence: CASRGLANNEQFF. The CDR3 DNA follows: TGTGCCAGCAGGGGACTAGCAAACAATGAGCAGTTCTTC.

This clonotype was found many times. CDR3 in amino acids: CASSYLAGGPYEQYF. CDR3 DNA sequence: TGTGCCAGCAGCTATCTAGCGGGAGGCCCCTACGAGCAGTACTTC. The chain links TRBV7-3 to TRBJ2-7; 11 bases line up with TRBD2. Germline V lookup: CDR1 SGHTA, CDR2 FQGTGA. The CDR3 spans 15 residues. The V gene end was trimmed by 4 bases and the J gene end by 2 bases; junction bases not matched to a gene: 4.

This clonotype was observed at least ten times. The chain couples TRBV28 to TRBJ2-7, with 9 bases fitting TRBD2. Germline V gene data show CDR1 as MDHEN and CDR2 as SYDVKM. V lost 5 bases, J lost 5 bases, and 7 bases stayed unmatched. The CDR3 is 14 residues long. CDR3 loop: CASSPWLAGNEQYF. CDR3 coding DNA: TGTGCCAGCAGTCCCTGGCTAGCGGGAAACGAGCAGTACTTC.

This clonotype was counted ten times or more. The V and J genes are TRBV3-1 and TRBJ2-5; 10 bases agree with TRBD2. CDR3 length: 17 residues. Losses at the gene ends were 0 bases for V and 1 base for J; bases not matched to a gene: 5. Per the germline V gene, CDR1 is LGHDT and CDR2 is YNNKEL (reference sequence). The CDR3 is CASSQDLLAGFQETQYF. CDR3 DNA: TGTGCCAGCAGCCAAGATCTACTAGCGGGGTTCCAAGAGACCCAGTACTTC.

This clonotype was seen ten or more times. V gene TRBV7-9 combines with J gene TRBJ2-1; 10 bases map to TRBD1. CDR1 and CDR2 from the germline V gene are SEHNR and FQNEAQ (reference sequence). The CDR3 is 15 residues long. Trimming removed 10 bases from V and 4 bases from J; junction bases left unmatched: 10. Here the CDR3 reads CAITSGTGVYNEQFF. The CDR3 region has the DNA TGTGCCATCACTTCGGGGACAGGGGTTTACAATGAGCAGTTCTTC.

The chain carries TRBV27 and TRBJ1-4; D is unresolved. The V end lost 1 base, the J end lost 8 bases, and 11 bases lay between the germline ends. The germline gives CDR1 MNHEY, CDR2 SMNVEV (reference sequence). CDR3 size: 14 residues. The CDR3 sequence: CASSLYGPGEKLFF. The CDR3 DNA reads as TGTGCCAGCAGTTTATACGGCCCTGGGGAAAAACTGTTTTTT.

This chain joins TRBV5-1 and TRBJ2-3, with 10 bases matching TRBD2. CDR1 is SGHRS and CDR2 is YFSETQ in the germline V gene. Unmatched junction bases numbered 4, after V lost 2 bases and J lost 7 bases. This CDR3 has 14 amino acids. CDR3 sequence reads: CASSFGTSDYTQYF. CDR3 sequence (DNA): TGCGCCAGCAGCTTTGGGACTAGCGATTATACGCAGTATTTT.

This clonotype was recorded at least ten times. The rearrangement links TRBV2 to TRBJ2-3; D is perhaps TRBD1 or TRBD2 (5 bases each). From germline, CDR1 is SNHLY and CDR2 FYNNEI. The CDR3 extends over 14 amino acids. Trimming pared 4 bases from V and 2 bases from J, leaving 10 bases between. The CDR3 sequence is CASSGDLNTDTQYF. In DNA form, the CDR3 reads TGTGCCAGCAGTGGGGACCTAAACACAGATACGCAGTATTTT.